This entry concerns a single T cell receptor beta chain. This record belongs to a study of blood T cell repertoires in COVID-19. Study information: Italy, Spain and the United States were the sources of the convalescent and acute COVID-19 samples. In each case, the material was cDNA or gDNA derived from T cells, B-cell-depleted T cells, or PBMCs.

Original data processing: Reference gene primer amplification yielded estimated nucleated cell counts. Sequenced by immunoSEQ multiplex PCR; TCRdb stores in-frame clones only, minus some. D and trimming come from the DNA, and the V and J calls and clone size come from that table. This sample has around 240,000 clones, with approximately 83% found just once. The germline CDR1 and CDR2 sequences are MGHRA and YSYEKL. The V segment lost 2 bases and the J segment 7 bases; nucleotides outside the gene matches: 10. CDR3 length: 15 amino acids. This clonotype originated in a woman aged 25-40 years who had recovered from COVID-19. This rearrangement joins TRBV4-1 to TRBJ2-5, with 7 nucleotides matching TRBD2. Source material: peripheral blood. The CDR3 loop reads CASSQTSGEMGTQYF. The CDR3 bases are TGCGCCAGCAGCCAAACGAGCGGGGAGATGGGGACCCAGTACTTC.